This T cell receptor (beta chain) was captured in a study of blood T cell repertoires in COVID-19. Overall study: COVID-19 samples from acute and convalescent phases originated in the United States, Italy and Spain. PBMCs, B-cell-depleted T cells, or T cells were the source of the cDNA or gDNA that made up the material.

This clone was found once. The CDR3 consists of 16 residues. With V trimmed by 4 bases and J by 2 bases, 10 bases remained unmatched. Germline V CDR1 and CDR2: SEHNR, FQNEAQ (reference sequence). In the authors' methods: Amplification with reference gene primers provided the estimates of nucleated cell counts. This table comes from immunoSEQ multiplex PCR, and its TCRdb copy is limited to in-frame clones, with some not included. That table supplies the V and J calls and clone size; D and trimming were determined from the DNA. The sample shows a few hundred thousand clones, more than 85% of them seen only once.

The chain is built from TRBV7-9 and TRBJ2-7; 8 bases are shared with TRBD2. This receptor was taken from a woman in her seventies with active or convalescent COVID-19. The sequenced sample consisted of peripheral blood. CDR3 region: CASSSTGGAVPYEQYF. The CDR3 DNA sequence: TGTGCCAGCAGCTCCACGGGGGGGGCAGTCCCCTACGAGCAGTACTTC.